The clone carrying this TCR beta chain was seen a single time. As yet, its antigen is unknown. The sort gate was single viable CD3+CD4+CD8-CD45RO+ cells for memory CD4+ T cells. The sample originates from a study of memory CD4+ T cells and cytomegalovirus serostatus. Study-level background: This sample comes from healthy Belgian adults, roughly 9 CMV seropositive, about 25 seronegative.

The germline CDR1 and CDR2 sequences are MDHEN and SYDVKM. V shed 7 bases and J shed 8 bases, with 20 bases lying between them. This CDR3 is built from 14 residues. Overall study findings and caveats: Median bootstrapped AUC for CMV status was approximately 0.96 originally, roughly 0.92 US-trained.

Produced via immunoSEQ multiplex PCR; TCRdb's table is partial and in-frame only. The sample has about 96,000 clones, 75% to 85% seen once. Sequencing was carried out using memory CD4+ T cells from blood. The chain carries TRBV28 and TRBJ1-2, with D possibly being TRBD1 (5 bases). The clonotype comes from an adult in good health and CMV-seropositive. CDR3: CASTRGGLGTGYTF. CDR3 DNA sequence: TGTGCCAGCACCCGGGGAGGGTTAGGGACCGGCTACACCTTC.